The rows below give T cell receptor beta chains drawn from one sample of a study of cytotoxic CD8 clonotypes in ibrutinib-treated CLL. TCRdb's copy holds only in-frame clones and misses some; the assay was immunoSEQ multiplex PCR. The sample has 15,000 or so clones, roughly 64% seen once; the top ten hold roughly two fifths. The source material was PBMCs, sampled before ibrutinib treatment. All receptors come from a human donor with chronic lymphocytic leukemia. The CDR3 runs from the conserved cysteine through the conserved F or W. Each record gives: J gene, D gene, CDR3 length, V gene, CDR3 protein. D genes are given only for firm matches.

TRBJ1-1	-	14	TRBV5-6	CASSLPTENTEAFF
TRBJ1-5	-	16	TRBV19	CASSIPLTLGSQPQHF
TRBJ2-3	TRBD2	14	TRBV29-1	CSVGLAGGADTQYF
TRBJ1-2	TRBD1	13	TRBV11-2	CATQSDRGRGYTF
TRBJ2-7	-	15	TRBV5-4	CASSSPGTPPYEQYF
TRBJ1-4	-	16	TRBV11-2	CASSLGRARSNEKLFF
TRBJ1-1	-	14	TRBV5-6	CATSPGGSALEAFF
TRBJ1-1	TRBD1	15	TRBV5-1	CASSFAGGMNTEAFF
TRBJ1-2	-	13	TRBV27	CASSFRDGYGYTF
TRBJ1-1	-	12	TRBV18	CASSVGTLEAFF
TRBJ2-7	-	14	TRBV15	CATSTAGTNYEQYF
TRBJ2-1	-	15	TRBV11-3	CASSLVGVGLNEQFF
TRBJ2-1	-	14	TRBV11-2	CASSLVGPSDEQFF
TRBJ1-1	TRBD1	13	TRBV7-8	CASRDTGDTEAFF
TRBJ1-2	TRBD1	16	TRBV5-4	CASSPGTGGAIYGYTF
TRBJ1-6	-	17	TRBV5-4	CASSLATGGADNSPLHF
TRBJ1-2	-	14	TRBV5-6	CASSPPNREYGYTF
TRBJ1-6	-	16	TRBV7-9	CASRTGADLYNSPLHF
TRBJ1-1	-	16	TRBV4-1	CASSQAETEEQTEAFF
TRBJ1-1	-	14	TRBV29-1	CSGTTGTINTEAFF
TRBJ1-6	-	18	TRBV5-5	CASSFQTGGRSYNSPLHF
TRBJ1-2	-	16	TRBV18	CASSPGPSTDSYGYTF
TRBJ1-1	-	14	TRBV5-5	CASSLQEGSTEAFF
TRBJ2-1	-	15	TRBV5-1	CASSGRVGAYNEQFF
TRBJ2-3	TRBD2	16	TRBV5-1	CASSNVLSGGADTQYF